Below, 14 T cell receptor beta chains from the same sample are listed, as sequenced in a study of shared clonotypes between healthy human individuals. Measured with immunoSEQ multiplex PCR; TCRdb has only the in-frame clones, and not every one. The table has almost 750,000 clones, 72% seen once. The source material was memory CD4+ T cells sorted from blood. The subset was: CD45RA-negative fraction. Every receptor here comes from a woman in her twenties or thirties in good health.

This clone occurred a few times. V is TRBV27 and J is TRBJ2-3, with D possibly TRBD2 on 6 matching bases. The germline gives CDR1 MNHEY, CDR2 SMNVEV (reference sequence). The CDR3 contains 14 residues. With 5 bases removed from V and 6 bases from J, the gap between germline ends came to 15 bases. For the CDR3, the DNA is TGTGCCAGCAGTCGGGGACTGGATTGGGATACGCAGTATTTT. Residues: CASSRGLDWDTQYF.

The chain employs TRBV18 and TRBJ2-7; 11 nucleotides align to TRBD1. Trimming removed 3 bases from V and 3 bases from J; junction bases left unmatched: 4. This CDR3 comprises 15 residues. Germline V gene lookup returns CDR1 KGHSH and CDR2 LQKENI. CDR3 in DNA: TGTGCCAGCTCACCGGGACAGGGGGTTATCTACGAGCAGTACTTC. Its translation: CASSPGQGVIYEQYF. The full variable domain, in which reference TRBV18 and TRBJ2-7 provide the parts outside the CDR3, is NAGVMQNPRHLVRRRGQEARLRCSPMKGHSHVYWYRQLPEEGLKFMVYLQKENIIDESGMPKERFSAEFPKEGPSILRIQQVVRGDSAAYFCASSPGQGVIYEQYFGPGTRLTVT.

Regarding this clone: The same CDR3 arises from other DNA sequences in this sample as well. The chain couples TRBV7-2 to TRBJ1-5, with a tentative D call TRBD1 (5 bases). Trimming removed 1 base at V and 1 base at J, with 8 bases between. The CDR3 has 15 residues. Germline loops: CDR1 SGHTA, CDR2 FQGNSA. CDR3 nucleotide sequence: TGTGCCAGCAGCTTAGTCGAGGGGAGCAATCAGCCCCAGCATTTT. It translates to CASSLVEGSNQPQHF.

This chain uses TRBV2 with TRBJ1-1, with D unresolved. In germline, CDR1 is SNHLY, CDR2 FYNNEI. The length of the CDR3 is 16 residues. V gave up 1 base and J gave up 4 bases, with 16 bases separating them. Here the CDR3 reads CASSEEWARGVTEAFF. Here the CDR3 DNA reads TGTGCCAGCAGTGAAGAGTGGGCGCGGGGTGTCACTGAAGCTTTCTTT.

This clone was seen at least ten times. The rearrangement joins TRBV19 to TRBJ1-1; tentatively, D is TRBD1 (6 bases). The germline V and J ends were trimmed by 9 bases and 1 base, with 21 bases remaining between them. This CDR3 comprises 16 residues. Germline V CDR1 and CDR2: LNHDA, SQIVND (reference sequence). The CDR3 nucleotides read TGTGCCAGCCTGGGACACCGAGGGATCCGGAACACTGAAGCTTTCTTT. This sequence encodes CASLGHRGIRNTEAFF.

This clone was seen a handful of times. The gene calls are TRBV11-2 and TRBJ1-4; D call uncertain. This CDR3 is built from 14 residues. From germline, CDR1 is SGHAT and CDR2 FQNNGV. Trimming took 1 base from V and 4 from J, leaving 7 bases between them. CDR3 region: CASSLVGYNEKLFF. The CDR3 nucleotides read TGTGCCAGCAGCTTAGTGGGATATAATGAAAAACTGTTTTTT.

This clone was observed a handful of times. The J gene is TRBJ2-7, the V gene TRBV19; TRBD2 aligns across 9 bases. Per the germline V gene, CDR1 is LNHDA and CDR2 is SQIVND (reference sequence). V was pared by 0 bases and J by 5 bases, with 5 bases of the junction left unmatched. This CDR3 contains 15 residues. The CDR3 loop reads CASSIETGLANEQYF. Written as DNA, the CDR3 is TGTGCCAGTAGTATAGAGACTGGACTAGCGAACGAGCAGTACTTC.

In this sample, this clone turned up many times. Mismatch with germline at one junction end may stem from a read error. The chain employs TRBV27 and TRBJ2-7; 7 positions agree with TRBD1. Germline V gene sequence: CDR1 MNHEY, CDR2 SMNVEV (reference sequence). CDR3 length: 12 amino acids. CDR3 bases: TGTGCCAGCAGTCCGCGGACAGGCTTTCCCTCATTC. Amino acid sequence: CASSPRTGFPSF.

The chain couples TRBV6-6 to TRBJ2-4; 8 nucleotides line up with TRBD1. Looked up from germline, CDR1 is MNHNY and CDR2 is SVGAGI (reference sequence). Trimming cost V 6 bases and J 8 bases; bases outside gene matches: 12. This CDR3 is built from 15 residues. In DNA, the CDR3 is TGTGCCAGCAGGCCCGGACAGGGAGGAAGGGACATTCAGTACTTC. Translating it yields CASRPGQGGRDIQYF.

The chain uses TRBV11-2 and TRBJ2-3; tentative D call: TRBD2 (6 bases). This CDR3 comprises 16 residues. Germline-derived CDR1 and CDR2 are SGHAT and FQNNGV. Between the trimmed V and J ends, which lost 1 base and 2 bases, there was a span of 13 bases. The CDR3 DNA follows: TGTGCCAGCAGCTTAGCGGGGGAAGGGACCACAGATACGCAGTATTTT. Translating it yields CASSLAGEGTTDTQYF.

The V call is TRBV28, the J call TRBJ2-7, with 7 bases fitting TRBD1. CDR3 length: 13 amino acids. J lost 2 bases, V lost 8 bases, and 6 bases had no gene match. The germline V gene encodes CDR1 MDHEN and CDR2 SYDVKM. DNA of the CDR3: TGTGCCAGCGGAACCGGGACAGCCTACGAGCAGTACTTC. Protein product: CASGTGTAYEQYF.

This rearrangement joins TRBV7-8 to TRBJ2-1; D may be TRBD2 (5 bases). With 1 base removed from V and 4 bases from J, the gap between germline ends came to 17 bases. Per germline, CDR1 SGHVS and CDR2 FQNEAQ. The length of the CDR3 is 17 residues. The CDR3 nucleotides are TGTGCCAGCAGCTTAGTAGGTGCGGGCGGCGAGTACAATGAGCAGTTCTTC. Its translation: CASSLVGAGGEYNEQFF.

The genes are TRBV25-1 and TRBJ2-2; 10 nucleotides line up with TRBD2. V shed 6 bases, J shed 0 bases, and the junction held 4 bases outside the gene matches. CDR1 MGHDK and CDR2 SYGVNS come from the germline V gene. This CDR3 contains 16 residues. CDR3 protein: CASSYGLAANTGELFF. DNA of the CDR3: TGTGCCAGCAGCTACGGACTAGCGGCGAACACCGGGGAGCTGTTTTTT.

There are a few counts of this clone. CDR3 sequence reads: CASSARTGHFGGYTF. CDR3 in DNA: TGTGCCAGCAGTGCCCGGACAGGCCACTTCGGTGGCTACACCTTC. V and J are TRBV28 and TRBJ1-2; 7 bases fit TRBD1. Trimming at V came to 5 bases and at J to 7 bases, leaving 13 bases not matched to a gene. Germline V gives CDR1 MDHEN, CDR2 SYDVKM. The CDR3 is 15 residues long.